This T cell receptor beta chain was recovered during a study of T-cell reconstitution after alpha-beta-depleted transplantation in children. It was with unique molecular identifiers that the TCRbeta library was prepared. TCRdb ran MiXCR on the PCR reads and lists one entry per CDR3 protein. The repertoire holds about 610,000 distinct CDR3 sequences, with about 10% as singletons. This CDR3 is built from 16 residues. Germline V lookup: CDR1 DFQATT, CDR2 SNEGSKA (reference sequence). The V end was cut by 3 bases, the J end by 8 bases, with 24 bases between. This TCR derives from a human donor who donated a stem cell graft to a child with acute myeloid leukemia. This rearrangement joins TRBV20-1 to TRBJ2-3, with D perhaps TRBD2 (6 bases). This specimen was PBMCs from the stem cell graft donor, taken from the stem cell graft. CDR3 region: CSASRTTATRSGTQYF. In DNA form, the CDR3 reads TGCAGTGCTAGTCGGACTACCGCAACTAGAAGCGGTACGCAGTATTTT.